These 31 T cell receptor beta chains were all obtained from the same sample, sequenced in a study of blood T cell repertoires in COVID-19. The method was immunoSEQ multiplex PCR; TCRdb's version includes in-frame clones alone and lacks a portion of them. The table includes a few hundred thousand clones, around 81% detected once. What was sequenced was PBMCs or T cells enriched from blood (not recorded which). These receptors came from a man aged 25-45 years with acute COVID-19.

This clone was picked up one time. The chain uses TRBV5-5 and TRBJ1-4, with 7 bases fitting TRBD1. The CDR3 is 14 residues long. Germline V gives CDR1 SGHKS, CDR2 YYEKEE (reference sequence). V shed 3 bases and J 8 bases; nucleotides not matched to a gene: 7. CDR3 in amino acids: CASSSTGVGEKLFF. CDR3 DNA sequence: TGTGCCAGCAGCTCAACAGGGGTGGGGGAAAAACTGTTTTTT.

This rearrangement joins TRBV9 to TRBJ1-3; D gene unclear. Deletions cut 0 bases from V and 8 bases from J, with 12 bases between. The CDR3 is made up of 14 amino acids. Germline V lookup: CDR1 SGDLS, CDR2 YYNGEE. As DNA, the CDR3 is TGTGCCAGCAGCGTAGGAGCGGAGGGATACACCATATATTTT. Encoded protein: CASSVGAEGYTIYF.

The chain recombines TRBV24-1 with TRBJ2-3, with TRBD2 identical over 8 bases. The V and J ends lost 4 bases and 8 bases, in that order; junction bases with no gene match: 10. The germline V gene has CDR1 KGHDR and CDR2 SFDVKD. This CDR3 has 15 residues. This chain's CDR3 is CATSDPAGVMGTQYF. Here the CDR3 DNA reads TGTGCCACCAGTGACCCAGCGGGGGTCATGGGTACGCAGTATTTT.

This chain joins TRBV19 and TRBJ1-5; D is perhaps TRBD1 (5 bases). The ends were cut back, 5 bases at V and 0 bases at J, with 11 bases in the middle. CDR1 is LNHDA and CDR2 is SQIVND in the germline V gene (reference sequence). The CDR3 spans 15 residues. The CDR3 sequence is CASSSGGYSNQPQHF. CDR3 nucleotides: TGTGCCAGTAGTTCCGGGGGATATAGCAATCAGCCCCAGCATTTT.

The chain combines TRBV2 with TRBJ2-5, with 9 positions matching TRBD2. Trimming removed 6 bases from V and 2 bases from J; junction bases left unmatched: 7. Germline V gene lookup returns CDR1 SNHLY and CDR2 FYNNEI. The CDR3 length is 15 residues. The CDR3 region has the DNA TGTGCCAGCAGCGCGGGACTAGCCCAACAAGAGACCCAGTACTTC. Its protein is CASSAGLAQQETQYF.

The CDR3 bases are TGTGCCAGTAGTCTCACAGGGGGCCCTCGCAAAAACATTCAGTACTTC. It codes for CASSLTGGPRKNIQYF. This sequence joins TRBV19 and TRBJ2-4, with TRBD1 identical over 9 bases. This CDR3 has 16 residues. V was clipped by 5 bases and J by 3 bases; unmatched bases: 8. Germline CDR1 reads LNHDA; CDR2 reads SQIVND (reference sequence).

This sequence joins TRBV5-1 and TRBJ2-2; weak D call: TRBD2 (6 bases). In germline, CDR1 is SGHRS, CDR2 YFSETQ. The CDR3 is 16 amino acids. V was clipped by 4 bases and J by 2 bases, with 15 bases between them. This chain's CDR3 is CASSVGSGLNTGELFF. DNA for the CDR3: TGCGCCAGCAGCGTGGGTAGCGGACTTAACACCGGGGAGCTGTTTTTT.

The chain links TRBV3-1 (or the pseudogene TRBV3-2) to TRBJ2-5; 7 bases fit TRBD2. Trimming at V came to 1 base and at J to 1 base, leaving 0 bases not matched to a gene. Germline V lookup: CDR1 LGHDT, CDR2 YNNKEL (reference sequence). The CDR3 length is 14 residues. The CDR3 nucleotides read TGTGCCAGCAGCCAAGGGGGGGGCCAAGAGACCCAGTACTTC. The encoded protein is CASSQGGGQETQYF.

This rearrangement joins TRBV13 to TRBJ2-7, with TRBD1 matching 7 bases. V was clipped by 5 bases and J by 2 bases; unmatched bases: 6. The CDR3 extends over 14 amino acids. Germline lookup yields CDR1 PRHDT and CDR2 FYEKMQ (reference sequence). DNA for the CDR3: TGTGCCAGCAGCCCAGGACAGGAACCCTACGAGCAGTACTTC. Translating it yields CASSPGQEPYEQYF. Drawing the rest from reference TRBV13 and TRBJ2-7, the complete variable domain is AAGVIQSPRHLIKEKRETATLKCYPIPRHDTVYWYQQGPGQDPQFLISFYEKMQSDKGSIPDRFSAQQFSDYHSELNMSSLELGDSALYFCASSPGQEPYEQYFGPGTRLTVT.

The chain recombines TRBV6-4 with TRBJ1-1; D gene ambiguous. Trimming left V 0 bases short and J 4 bases short, with 9 bases between. The CDR3 consists of 14 residues. Germline CDR1 is MRHNA and CDR2 is SNTAGT. CDR3 amino acids: CASSDSSSGTEAFF. CDR3 bases: TGTGCCAGCAGTGACTCGAGTTCCGGCACTGAAGCTTTCTTT.

The V call is TRBV5-1, the J call TRBJ1-3; 9 positions agree with TRBD1. Germline CDR1 and CDR2: SGHRS and YFSETQ. With V trimmed by 4 bases and J by 9 bases, 8 bases remained unmatched. This CDR3 is built from 14 residues. The CDR3 DNA is TGCGCCAGCAGCCGGGACAGGGAAACAAGCACCATATATTTT. Its protein product is CASSRDRETSTIYF.

There are a few counts of this clone. The rearrangement joins TRBV11-3 to TRBJ1-2; 10 nucleotides line up with TRBD1. The CDR3 has 18 residues. With 5 bases clipped from V and 2 bases from J, the junction kept 14 bases outside the gene matches. Germline loops: CDR1 SGHNT, CDR2 YENEEA. Written as DNA, the CDR3 is TGTGCCAGCAGCCGCCGGGAGGGACAGGGGAGCCGGAACTATGGCTACACCTTC. Protein sequence: CASSRREGQGSRNYGYTF.

DNA of the CDR3: TGTGCCAGCAGCAAAGACCGAGGGTGGCAGAACACTGAAGCTTTCTTT. It is translated as CASSKDRGWQNTEAFF. V is TRBV21-1 and J is TRBJ1-1. TRBV21-1 is shown as a pseudogene. This CDR3 has 16 amino acids.

This clone was seen only once. This sequence joins TRBV6-2 or TRBV6-3 and TRBJ1-4, with 7 bases identical to TRBD1. CDR3 length: 15 amino acids. Germline CDR1 reads MNHEY; CDR2 reads SVGEGT. J was trimmed by 8 bases and V by 4 bases; bases with no gene match: 10. The CDR3 here is CASSSLRQGGEKLFF. The CDR3 DNA is TGTGCCAGCAGTTCCCTGCGACAGGGCGGCGAAAAACTGTTTTTT.

This sequence joins TRBV28 and TRBJ2-1; 9 positions match TRBD1. CDR1 is MDHEN, CDR2 SYDVKM, per germline. This CDR3 region has 17 residues. V lost 4 bases, J lost 2 bases, and 9 bases stayed unmatched. CDR3 bases: TGTGCCAGCAGTTCGACCGGGACAGGGTCCCCCTACAATGAGCAGTTCTTC. Its translation is CASSSTGTGSPYNEQFF.

This clone appeared once. V is TRBV7-2 and J is TRBJ1-2; no clear D. Germline CDR1 reads SGHTA; CDR2 reads FQGNSA. The CDR3 covers 13 residues. V was cut by 3 bases and J by 6 bases, with 11 bases left in between. The CDR3 loop is CASSLAGWDGYTF. CDR3 nucleotides: TGTGCCAGCAGCTTGGCGGGGTGGGATGGCTACACCTTC.

This chain connects TRBV24-1 to TRBJ1-5, with 7 bases lining up with TRBD1. Germline CDR1 is KGHDR and CDR2 is SFDVKD. This CDR3 is 12 amino acids long. V gave up 2 bases and J gave up 14 bases; unmatched junction bases: 5. The CDR3 region is CATSDWDSPKHF. CDR3 sequence (DNA): TGTGCCACCAGTGATTGGGACAGTCCTAAGCATTTT.

J is TRBJ2-1 and V is TRBV7-7, with a weak D call TRBD1 (6 bases). Trimming removed 2 bases at V and 2 bases at J, with 10 bases between. Germline CDR1 reads SSHAT; CDR2 reads FNYEAQ (reference sequence). The CDR3 is 15 residues long. This CDR3 reads CASSLYDRPYNEQFF. CDR3 bases: TGTGCCAGCAGCTTATATGACAGGCCCTACAATGAGCAGTTCTTC. Filled out from reference TRBV7-7 and TRBJ2-1, the complete variable domain reads GAGVSQSPRYKVTKRGQDVTLRCDPISSHATLYWYQQALGQGPEFLTYFNYEAQPDKSGLPSDRFSAERPEGSISTLTIQRTEQRDSAMYRCASSLYDRPYNEQFFGPGTRLTVL.

The chain recombines TRBV5-5 with TRBJ1-6; D uncertain. V was shortened by 0 bases and J by 9 bases, with 10 bases between the two germline ends. This CDR3 spans 14 amino acids. Germline CDR1 and CDR2: SGHKS and YYEKEE (reference sequence). DNA for the CDR3: TGTGCCAGCAGCTTGGGGAGCGGGCGTTCACCCCTCCACTTT. Amino acid sequence: CASSLGSGRSPLHF.

The chain has TRBV5-1 and TRBJ2-7; 12 bases fit TRBD2. The CDR3 totals 17 residues. Germline values: CDR1 SGHRS, CDR2 YFSETQ. With V trimmed by 3 bases and J by 0 bases, 7 bases remained unmatched. The CDR3 DNA sequence: TGCGCCAGCAGCTCAGGACTAGCGGGGCGATACTCCTACGAGCAGTACTTC. It codes for CASSSGLAGRYSYEQYF.

The rearrangement joins TRBV5-1 to TRBJ1-4, with D possibly matching TRBD1 (5 bases). Trimming pared 0 bases from V and 7 bases from J, leaving 10 bases between. CDR3 size: 14 residues. The germline V gene encodes CDR1 SGHRS and CDR2 YFSETQ. The CDR3 sequence is CASSLGQGSEKLFF. The CDR3 region has the DNA TGCGCCAGCAGCTTGGGCCAGGGAAGTGAAAAACTGTTTTTT.

The V gene is TRBV27, the J gene TRBJ2-5; possibly TRBD1 for D (5 bases). CDR1 and CDR2 from the germline V gene are MNHEY and SMNVEV (reference sequence). This CDR3 is built from 15 residues. Between the trimmed V and J ends, which lost 7 bases and 5 bases, there was a span of 20 bases. CDR3 DNA: TGTGCCAGCAAACAGACGACAGTTTTAGGGGAGACCCAGTACTTC. It translates to CASKQTTVLGETQYF.

The chain carries TRBV3-1 (or the pseudogene TRBV3-2) and TRBJ2-7; 7 bases fit TRBD1. Germline values: CDR1 LGHDT, CDR2 YNNKEL (reference sequence). Trimming took 3 bases from V and 5 from J; bases not matched to a gene: 7. The CDR3 covers 14 residues. The CDR3 coding sequence is TGTGCCAGCAGCCAGGCAAGCACAGGGGACGAGCAGTACTTC. Protein sequence: CASSQASTGDEQYF.

The chain carries TRBV19 and TRBJ1-6, with a tentative D call TRBD1 (5 bases). CDR1 and CDR2 from the germline V gene are LNHDA and SQIVND (reference sequence). This CDR3 has 13 residues. V lost 5 bases, J lost 9 bases, and 11 bases lay in between. As DNA, the CDR3 is TGTGCCAGTAGTCAGGGATCCGTTTCACCCCTCCACTTT. It yields the protein CASSQGSVSPLHF.

The chain recombines TRBV6-5 with TRBJ2-7; weak D call: TRBD2 (7 bases). Germline CDR1 is MNHEY and CDR2 is SVGAGI. V was shortened by 6 bases and J by 6 bases, with 12 bases between the two germline ends. The length of the CDR3 is 12 residues. The DNA of the CDR3 is TGTGCCAGCAGGCGGGGGCTAGGCGAGCAGTACTTC. The encoded protein is CASRRGLGEQYF.

The V and J genes are TRBV5-1 and TRBJ1-1, with D perhaps TRBD1 (6 bases). The germline gives CDR1 SGHRS, CDR2 YFSETQ. Trimming removed 4 bases at V and 7 bases at J, with 14 bases between. The CDR3 has 13 residues. The CDR3 loop is CASSATGSSEAFF. In nucleotides, the CDR3 is TGCGCCAGCAGCGCGACAGGCTCCAGTGAAGCTTTCTTT. Full variable domain (rest looked up from reference TRBV5-1 and TRBJ1-1): KAGVTQTPRYLIKTRGQQVTLSCSPISGHRSVSWYQQTPGQGLQFLFEYFSETQRNKGNFPGRFSGRQFSNSRSEMNVSTLELGDSALYLCASSATGSSEAFFGQGTRLTVV.

With regard to this clone: This likely traces to a read error, being one base from a far larger clone. Other DNA sequences in the sample encode the same CDR3. The chain links TRBV6-5 to TRBJ1-2, with D tentatively TRBD1 (5 bases). This CDR3 has 13 residues. The germline gives CDR1 MNHEY, CDR2 SVGAGI. V lost 2 bases, J lost 2 bases, and 6 bases lay in between. CDR3 sequence reads: CASSYAGNYGYTF. The DNA of the CDR3 is TGTGCCAGCAGTTACGCAGGGAACTATGGCTACACCTTC.

The V call is TRBV9, the J call TRBJ2-7; TRBD2 aligns across 11 bases. CDR3 length equals 17 residues. The J segment lost 0 bases and the V segment lost 5 bases, leaving 10 bases of the junction unmatched. Germline CDR1 and CDR2: SGDLS and YYNGEE. The chain's CDR3 is CASSPFASGGSSYEQYF. CDR3 DNA: TGTGCCAGCAGTCCATTCGCTAGCGGGGGGAGCTCCTACGAGCAGTACTTC.

V and J are TRBV18 and TRBJ1-2, with TRBD1 matching 7 bases. CDR3 size: 15 residues. V was clipped by 3 bases and J by 0 bases; unmatched bases: 4. CDR1 is KGHSH, CDR2 LQKENI, per germline. The CDR3 coding sequence is TGTGCCAGCTCACCGGGACAGCCAGCTAACTATGGCTACACCTTC. The encoded protein is CASSPGQPANYGYTF.

The chain combines TRBV6-1 with TRBJ2-3; the D gene is possibly TRBD1 (5 bases). Trimming cost V 2 bases and J 6 bases, with 6 bases left between them. The CDR3 length is 12 residues. Germline V gene sequence: CDR1 MNHNS, CDR2 SASEGT. In nucleotides, the CDR3 is TGTGCCAGCAGTGAACCAGGGGATACGCAGTATTTT. Amino acids: CASSEPGDTQYF.

As regards this clone: This sample also contains other DNA sequences that code for the same CDR3. This chain links TRBV10-3 with TRBJ2-5, with 13 nucleotides matching TRBD2. V was clipped by 8 bases and J by 1 base; unmatched bases: 1. The CDR3 totals 14 residues. Germline CDR1 reads ENHRY; CDR2 reads SYGVKD. This CDR3 is CAIGTSGAQETQYF. The CDR3 nucleotides are TGTGCCATCGGGACTAGCGGGGCCCAAGAGACCCAGTACTTC.